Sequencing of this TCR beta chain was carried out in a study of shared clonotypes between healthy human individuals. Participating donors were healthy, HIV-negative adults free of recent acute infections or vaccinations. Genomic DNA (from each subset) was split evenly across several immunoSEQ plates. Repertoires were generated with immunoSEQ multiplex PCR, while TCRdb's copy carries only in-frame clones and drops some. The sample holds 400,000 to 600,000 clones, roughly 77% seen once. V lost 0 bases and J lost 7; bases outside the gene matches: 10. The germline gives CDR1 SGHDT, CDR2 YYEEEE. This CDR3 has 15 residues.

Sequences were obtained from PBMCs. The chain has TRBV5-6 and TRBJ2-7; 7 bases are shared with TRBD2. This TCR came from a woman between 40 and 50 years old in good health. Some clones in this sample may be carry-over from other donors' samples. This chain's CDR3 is CASSLVGAGAGEQYF. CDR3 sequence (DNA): TGTGCCAGCAGCTTGGTCGGTGCGGGAGCGGGGGAGCAGTACTTC.